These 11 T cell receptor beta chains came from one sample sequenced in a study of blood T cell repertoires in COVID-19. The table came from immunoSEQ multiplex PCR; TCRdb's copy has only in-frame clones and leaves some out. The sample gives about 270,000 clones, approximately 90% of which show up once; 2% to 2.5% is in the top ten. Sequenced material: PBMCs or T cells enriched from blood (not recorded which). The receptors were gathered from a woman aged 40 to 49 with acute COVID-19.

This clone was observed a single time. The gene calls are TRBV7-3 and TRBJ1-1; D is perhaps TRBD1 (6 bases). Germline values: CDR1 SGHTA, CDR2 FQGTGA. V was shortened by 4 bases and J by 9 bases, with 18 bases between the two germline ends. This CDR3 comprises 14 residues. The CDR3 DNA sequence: TGTGCCAGCAGCTCTCAGGGGCCGCCCGGCAAAGCTTTCTTT. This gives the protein CASSSQGPPGKAFF.

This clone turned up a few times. CDR3 sequence reads: CASSLLDRDNQPQHF. The DNA of the CDR3 is TGTGCCAGCAGTTTGTTGGACAGGGATAATCAGCCCCAGCATTTT. V and J are TRBV28 and TRBJ1-5, with 8 bases aligning to TRBD1. The CDR3 sequence is 15 residues long. The germline CDR1 and CDR2 sequences are MDHEN and SYDVKM. V shed 3 bases and J 4 bases; nucleotides not matched to a gene: 5.

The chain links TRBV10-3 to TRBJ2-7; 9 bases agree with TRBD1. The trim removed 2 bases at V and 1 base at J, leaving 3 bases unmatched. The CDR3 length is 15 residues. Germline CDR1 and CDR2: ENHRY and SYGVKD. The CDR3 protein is CAISEIGTGSYEQYF. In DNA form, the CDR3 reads TGTGCCATCAGTGAGATCGGGACAGGGTCCTACGAGCAGTACTTC.

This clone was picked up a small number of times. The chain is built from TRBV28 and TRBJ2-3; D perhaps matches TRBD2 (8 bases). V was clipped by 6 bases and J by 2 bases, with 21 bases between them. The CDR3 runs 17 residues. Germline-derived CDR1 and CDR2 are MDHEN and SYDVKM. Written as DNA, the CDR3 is TGTGCCAGCAGAGGGGGCTGGGCGGGGGGACTCACAGATACGCAGTATTTT. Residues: CASRGGWAGGLTDTQYF.

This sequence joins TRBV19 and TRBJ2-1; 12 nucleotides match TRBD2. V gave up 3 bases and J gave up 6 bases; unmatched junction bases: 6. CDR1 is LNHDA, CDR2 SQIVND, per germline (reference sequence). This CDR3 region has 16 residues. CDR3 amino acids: CASSIQLAGGRNEQFF. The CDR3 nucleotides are TGTGCCAGTAGTATCCAACTAGCGGGAGGCCGCAATGAGCAGTTCTTC.

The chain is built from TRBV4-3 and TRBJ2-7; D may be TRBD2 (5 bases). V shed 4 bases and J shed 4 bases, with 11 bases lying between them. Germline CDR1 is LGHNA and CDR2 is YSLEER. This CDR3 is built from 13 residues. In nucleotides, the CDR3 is TGCGCCAGCAGCCGATCGTCGGGGTACGAGCAGTACTTC. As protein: CASSRSSGYEQYF.

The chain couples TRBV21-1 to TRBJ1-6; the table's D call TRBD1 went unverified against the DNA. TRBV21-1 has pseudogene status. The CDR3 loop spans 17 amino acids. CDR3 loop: CASSKMRGTGCNSPLHF. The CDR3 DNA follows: TGTGCCAGCAGTAAGATGAGAGGGACAGGGTGTAATTCACCCCTCCACTTT.

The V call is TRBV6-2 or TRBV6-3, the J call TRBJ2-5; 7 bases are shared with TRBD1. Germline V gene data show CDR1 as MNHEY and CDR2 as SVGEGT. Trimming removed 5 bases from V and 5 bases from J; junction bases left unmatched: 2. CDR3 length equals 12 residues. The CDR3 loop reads CASSRTGETQYF. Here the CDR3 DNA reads TGTGCCAGCAGTAGGACAGGCGAGACCCAGTACTTC.

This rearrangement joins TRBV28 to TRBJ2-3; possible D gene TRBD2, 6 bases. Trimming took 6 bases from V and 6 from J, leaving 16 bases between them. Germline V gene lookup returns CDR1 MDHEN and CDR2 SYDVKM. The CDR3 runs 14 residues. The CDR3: CASRPGTLGDTQYF. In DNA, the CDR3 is TGTGCCAGCAGGCCCGGGACTCTGGGGGATACGCAGTATTTT.

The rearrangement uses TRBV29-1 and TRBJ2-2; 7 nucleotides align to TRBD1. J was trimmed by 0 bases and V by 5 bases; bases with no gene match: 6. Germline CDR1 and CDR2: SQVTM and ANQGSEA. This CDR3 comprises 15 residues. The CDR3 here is CSVIPGTANTGELFF. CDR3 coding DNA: TGCAGCGTTATCCCCGGGACAGCGAACACCGGGGAGCTGTTTTTT.

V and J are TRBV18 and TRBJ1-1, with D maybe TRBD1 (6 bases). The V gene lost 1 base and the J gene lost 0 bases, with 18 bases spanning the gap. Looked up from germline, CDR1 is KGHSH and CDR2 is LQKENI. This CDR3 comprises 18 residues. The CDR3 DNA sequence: TGTGCCAGCTCACCACAAAGGACAGCTTGGGCCGTGAACACTGAAGCTTTCTTT. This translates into CASSPQRTAWAVNTEAFF.